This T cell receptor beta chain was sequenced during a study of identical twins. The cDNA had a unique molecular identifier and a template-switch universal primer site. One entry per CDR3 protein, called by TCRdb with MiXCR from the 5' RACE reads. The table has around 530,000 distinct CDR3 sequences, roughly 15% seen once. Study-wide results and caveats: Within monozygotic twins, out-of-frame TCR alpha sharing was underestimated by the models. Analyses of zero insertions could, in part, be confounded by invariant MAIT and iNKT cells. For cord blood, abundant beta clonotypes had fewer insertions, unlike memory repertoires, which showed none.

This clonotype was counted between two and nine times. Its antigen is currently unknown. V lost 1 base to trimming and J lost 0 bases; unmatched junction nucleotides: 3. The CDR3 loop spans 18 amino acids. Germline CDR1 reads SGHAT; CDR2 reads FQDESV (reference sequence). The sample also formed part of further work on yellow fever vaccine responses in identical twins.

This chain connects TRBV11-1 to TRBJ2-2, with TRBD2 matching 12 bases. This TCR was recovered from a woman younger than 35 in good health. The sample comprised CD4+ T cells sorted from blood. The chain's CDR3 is CASSLVLAGGPNTGELFF. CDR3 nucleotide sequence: TGTGCCAGCAGCTTAGTACTAGCGGGAGGACCGAACACCGGGGAGCTGTTTTTT.